A selection of T cell receptor beta chains follows, all from one sample in a study of cytomegalovirus exposure and HLA in healthy donors. The table came from immunoSEQ multiplex PCR; TCRdb's copy has only in-frame clones and leaves some out. The sample records approximately 170,000 clones, roughly 79% being singletons. Sequencing was performed on PBMCs. The receptors come from a man in his forties in good health and CMV-seronegative. The CDR3 runs from the conserved cysteine through the conserved F or W. Fields, in order: CDR3 protein, V gene.

CASSQTGSDTEAFF TRBV18
CASRRATGGPETDTQYF TRBV11-2
CASSENLAGQPQHF TRBV2
CASSRRLASLRDTQYF TRBV4-1
CASSEGQGQETQYF TRBV5-1
CASSLLGGREQYF TRBV28
CASSFTSGRNEQFF TRBV7-2
CASSVAGVYADTQYF TRBV2
CASSIPTGRGTEAFF TRBV19
CASGSTEAFF TRBV5-4
CASSLSTDTQYF TRBV11-2
CASSSGTSGSETQYF TRBV7-9
CASSEQGFTDGYTF TRBV6-5
CASSKEGRTMQFF TRBV21-1
CASRPPGSKETQYF TRBV19
CAPGSTDTQYF TRBV7-2
CAWSRLTDSSGANVLTF TRBV30
CASSLESGRAPETQYF TRBV11-2
CSVEDGATSGAYNEQFF TRBV29-1
CASSLPPRDEQFF TRBV6-6
CASGGLSYEQYF TRBV2
CAGSQKGPGGWETQYF TRBV7-3
CASSTLAGDGELFF TRBV11-2
CASKGGRGNYGYTF TRBV27
CASSLEASAYGYTF TRBV5-5
CASSLLSPDQPQHF TRBV28
CSVEDFNRGRTEAFF TRBV29-1
CASSYGEFGNTEAFF TRBV6-6
CASSRLAGIDYNEQFF TRBV19
CASSLLRGGGEQFF TRBV19
CASSLAAHNTGELFF TRBV5-1
CASSPPRGSAEQYF TRBV18
CASSFLGSNTEAFF TRBV7-9
CASSPSYGVYGYTF TRBV18
CASRTPGTGYQAFF TRBV6-5
CASSVVPDTGELFF TRBV6-5
CASSGGTGPKNIQYF TRBV9
CAWSVRGGSGYTF TRBV30
CASSSPGNEQYF TRBV7-9
CASSLGQNEQFF TRBV7-9
CSVAGGGSLGEAFF TRBV29-1
CASSPGRGSYEQYF TRBV6-1
CATTRTGGNQPQHF TRBV15
CASSPSGAGDTQYF TRBV11-1
CASSSGGYGYTF TRBV6-5
CASSSGLAGDNEQFF TRBV5-4
CASTLTGGLTPLHF TRBV2
CASSWGLAGDHSSYEQYF TRBV10-2
CASSEEPGQRRRNYGYTF TRBV5-8
CASSLSRGNPYNEQFF TRBV28
CASSSDRPRGYGYTF TRBV5-4